The present TCR beta chain was sequenced within a study of cytomegalovirus exposure and HLA in healthy donors. The wider study: Drawn from HLA-typed donors, roughly 87 million unique TCRs were held in an early data release. The study's findings and limits: Across donors, presence/absence analyses took sequencing depth to be roughly uniform. A later analysis linked a missense DCLRE1C variant to TCR beta V- and J-gene trimming.

Primers: 60 Vbeta forward and 13 Jbeta reverse. The assay was immunoSEQ multiplex PCR, and TCRdb's table has in-frame clones only and misses some. There are roughly 180,000 clones in the sample; roughly 81% occur only once, and around 4.9% lies in the top ten. Of note for this clone: Its matching antigen is unknown.

The CDR3 covers 15 residues. J was trimmed by 0 bases and V by 3 bases; bases with no gene match: 1. The germline CDR1 and CDR2 sequences are SGHNT and YYREEE (reference sequence). This sequence joins TRBV5-4 and TRBJ2-1; 9 nucleotides match TRBD2. The clonotype comes from a girl between 10 and 17 years old in good health and CMV-seropositive. The source material was PBMCs. CDR3: CASSSTSGSYNEQFF. Written as DNA, the CDR3 is TGTGCCAGCAGCTCGACTAGCGGCTCCTACAATGAGCAGTTCTTC.